The clone carrying this TCR beta chain was detected only a few times. Its antigen is still unknown. The data belong to a study of CD8 T cells in ankylosing spondylitis. Study-level results: Made up of several highly homologous variants, a TCR beta motif appeared characteristic of ankylosing spondylitis blood.

The CDR3 extends over 14 amino acids. Germline CDR1 is SQVTM and CDR2 is ANQGSEA. The junction had 9 bases not matched to a gene; V was cut back by 6 bases and J by 3 bases. Via MiXCR, TCRdb re-called the 5' RACE reads, giving one row per CDR3 protein. The table has approximately 240,000 distinct CDR3 sequences, 20% to 30% seen once. The TCR was taken from a male donor with ankylosing spondylitis or in good health (not recorded which). The specimen sequenced was blood, either unsorted or a sorted T cell fraction (not recorded which). The genes are TRBV29-1 and TRBJ2-3, with 7 bases identical to TRBD1. The CDR3 loop is CSVKPTGRTDTQYF. The CDR3, as DNA: TGCAGCGTAAAGCCGACAGGGCGAACAGATACGCAGTATTTT.